This TCR beta chain was recorded in a study of blood T cells in healthy people across ages (dated by TCRdb to the mid-2010s). About the study as a whole: In model experiments, roughly one uniquely barcoded TCR beta cDNA molecule per two T cells was captured by template switching. Using deep sequencing normalized with unique cDNA molecular identifiers, the study measured how TCR beta repertoire diversity changes with age. Donors were grouped into four age groups: young (average 16 years), middle-aged (under 40), aged (around 62) and long-lived (approximately 82). To avoid experimental bias, donors of different ages were spread randomly across the sequencing lanes. Two additional independent replicas of 1 million unique cDNA reads from the same blood draw were analyzed for two donors (one aged 18 to 30 and one aged 80 or older).

CDR1 and CDR2 are read off the germline V gene (reference sequence) as DFQATT and SNEGSKA. From its cysteine to its phenylalanine, the CDR3 spans 13 amino acids. The entry retains the CDR3 DNA only, 39 bases that are in frame from base 1. Compared with germline, V lacks 5 bases and J lacks 2 bases; bases without a gene match: 5. Library preparation used 5' RACE. The sample was run on an Illumina HiSeq 2500. A second PCR of 7 to 11 cycles was performed with a sample-barcoded 5' primer and a J-beta primer mix. Each TCR beta cDNA molecule received a unique molecular identifier from a template-switch 5' adaptor carrying 12 random nucleotides. Each sample yielded at least 3 million CDR3-containing paired-end reads. First-strand cDNA was synthesized from all RNA with the Mint cDNA synthesis kit, primed by a TRBC-specific oligonucleotide. Following uracil-DNA glycosylase treatment, a first 18-cycle PCR with universal primers M1SS and BC2_uni_R was performed on all cDNA. The original pipeline was this. Normalization of each sample was performed by random selection of 1 million high-quality reads, each carrying a distinct molecular identifier. Instead of being binned into consensus sequences, reads with shared molecular identifiers were discarded. MiTCR, run with a Q25 quality threshold and the strictest error-elimination algorithm, handled CDR3 identification, clonotype clustering and error correction. Lower-bound total TCR beta diversity was estimated with a nonparametric unseen species model using Euler transformation. TCRdb reprocessed the public reads (quality trimming at Q25 with fastp, clone calling with MiXCR) and kept in-frame beta chains. A single entry per CDR3 protein holds the most common genes and DNA from its merged rows. TCRdb's processing, not the authors' own work, is the source of the V and J calls. Across this sample there are 1.5 million to 1.8 million distinct CDR3 sequences, with approximately 39% seen only once. The ten largest clones take up about 4% of the sample.

With respect to this clonotype: The antigen it recognizes is unknown. No base quality values were provided; no much bigger clone lies one nucleotide off.

What the research found in general, with its limitations: Observed TCR beta diversity per million T cells fell roughly linearly with age, and a significant reduction was already apparent by age roughly 40. Estimates of total diversity based on one million sequenced T cells were regarded as lower bounds and as underestimates. A strong correlation was found between observed TCR beta diversity and the percentage of naive T cells measured by flow cytometry. Compared with the aged group, the long-lived group had more naive CD4+ T cells, fewer expanded clones and increased TCR diversity, a pattern suggesting age selection. The CMV infection status of donors was not known, potentially confounding age-related changes in expanded clonotypes. Bulk unsorted PBMC profiling prevented conclusive comparison of naive and antigen-experienced compartments.

Donors were approximately 42 systemically healthy Caucasian individuals from Russia aged 6 to 90 years. Each donor gave about 11 milliliters of peripheral blood, drawn into EDTA-treated Vacutainer tubes. Ficoll-Paque density-gradient centrifugation was used to isolate PBMCs, with at least 6 million obtained per sample. Total RNA, at least 5 micrograms per sample, was extracted from PBMCs with Trizol reagent. For every donor, flow cytometry on a PBMC aliquot measured the percentage of naive CD45RAhigh/CD27high T cells. Sequences were obtained from blood. The receptor was derived from a woman younger than 35 in good health. The chain uses TRBV20-1 and TRBJ2-7; TRBD1 lines up with 8 middle nucleotides. The CDR3 reads CSAPTGDPYEQYF. The DNA reads as follows: TGCAGTGCTCCGACAGGGGACCCCTACGAGCAGTACTTC.